The clone carrying this T cell receptor beta chain was detected only a few times. This record belongs to a study of blood T cell repertoires in COVID-19. For the study at large: The cDNA or gDNA used as material had been derived from T cells, B-cell-depleted T cells, or PBMCs.

V lost 0 bases and J lost 10, with 13 bases in between. This CDR3 is built from 12 residues. From germline, CDR1 is GTSNPN and CDR2 SVGIG (reference sequence). Authors' methods: Researchers report that nucleated cell counts were estimated from reference gene primer amplification. The assay was immunoSEQ multiplex PCR, and TCRdb's table has in-frame clones only and misses some. V and J calls and clone size are given by that table; D and trimming were obtained from the DNA. Of about 88,000 clones in the sample, more than 70% were seen once. The chain joins TRBV30 to TRBJ2-7; D is ambiguous. Material: peripheral blood. This sequence originates from an elderly woman with acute or convalescent COVID-19. CDR3 bases: TGTGCCTGGAGTGTAGTCTCGGGTTCTCAGTACTTC. Amino acids: CAWSVVSGSQYF.